This is a list of T cell receptor beta chains from one sample in a study of T cell repertoires in cytomegalovirus infection. MiXCR, run by TCRdb on the reads, gives a single entry per CDR3 protein. This table holds about 360,000 distinct CDR3 sequences, around 18% found once. The source material was PBMCs. The receptors here all came from a human donor in good health (CMV status not recorded). Some clones in this sample may be carry-over from other donors' samples. CDR3s include the opening cysteine and the closing phenylalanine or tryptophan. Each record gives: CDR3 protein, V gene, D gene, J gene. D genes are given only for firm matches.

CASSTGSYTGELFF TRBV7-2 NA TRBJ2-2
CASSIGGAYNEQFF TRBV27 NA TRBJ2-1
CASSGGPLFF TRBV6-1 NA TRBJ2-2
CASSLEQGEEKLFF TRBV5-1 NA TRBJ1-4
CASSSLAGVSSYEQYF TRBV11-2 TRBD2 TRBJ2-7
CASSLDRDRERGEQYF TRBV11-2 TRBD1 TRBJ2-7
CATSRDRAYNQPQHF TRBV15 NA TRBJ1-5
CASSSRTAHEQYF TRBV7-2 NA TRBJ2-7
CASSANRGWGGTQYF TRBV27 NA TRBJ2-5
CASSRVGRGLSVETQYF TRBV5-4 TRBD1 TRBJ2-5
CASSEDLGMNTEAFF TRBV2 NA TRBJ1-1
CASSPTGNLLYF TRBV12-3/TRBV12-4 TRBD1 TRBJ2-4
CASSPRDSGNTIYF TRBV3-1 NA TRBJ1-3
CASSEGSSYEQYF TRBV6-1 NA TRBJ2-7
CASSSPGRASTDTQYF TRBV6-2/TRBV6-3 NA TRBJ2-3
CASSLSRTSTDTQYF TRBV7-3 NA TRBJ2-3
CASRFSSGGSRGTQYF TRBV12-3/TRBV12-4 TRBD2 TRBJ2-3
CASSQANGGNNEQFF TRBV4-2 NA TRBJ2-1
CASSFSLAVSYEQYF TRBV28 TRBD2 TRBJ2-7
CASSRSGAETQYF TRBV7-2 NA TRBJ2-5
CASSSGFSGANVLTF TRBV2 NA TRBJ2-6